Included here is one T cell receptor beta chain sequence, with context. The target antigen is unknown. This sample stems from a study of cytomegalovirus exposure and HLA in healthy donors. In the study overall: Unique TCR beta sequences numbering around 110 million came from around 180 million T cells in an earlier analysis.

PCR involved 60 Vbeta and 13 Jbeta primers. In the original processing: There were about 80 million unique TCR beta chains by a later count, and 8.5 million to 14 million of them were shared. The protocol was immunoSEQ multiplex PCR, while the TCRdb copy is restricted to in-frame clones and leaves out a portion. The V and J calls and the clone size are those of that table, but D and trimming were determined from the DNA. The sample records 100,000 or so clones, over 70% being singletons. Germline V gene sequence: CDR1 MNHNS, CDR2 SASEGT. Trimming shortened V by 8 bases and J by 8 bases, and 21 bases separated the two germline ends. The CDR3 has 15 amino acids. Samples came from healthy bone marrow donors. Study results and limitations: In an earlier analysis, about 87% or about 30%: the productive usage of most TCR beta V segments.

The sample was PBMCs. The chain recombines TRBV6-1 with TRBJ1-4; D ambiguous. This TCR derives from a male donor in good health and CMV-seronegative. The CDR3 spells CASGRTKTFGEKLFF. DNA of the CDR3: TGTGCCAGCGGTCGTACAAAAACCTTCGGGGAAAAACTGTTTTTT.